A single sample gave rise to the 13 T cell receptor beta chains below, sequenced in a study of blood T cell repertoires in COVID-19. TCRdb's table, derived via immunoSEQ multiplex PCR, lists solely in-frame clones and lacks some. Here the sample spans hundreds of thousands of clones, roughly 87% being singletons. The sample consisted of PBMCs or T cells enriched from blood (not recorded which). These receptors were obtained from a woman aged 25 to 39 with acute COVID-19.

In the case of this clone: Other DNA sequences from this sample encode an identical CDR3 as well. The rearrangement uses TRBV6-5 and TRBJ2-7, with unresolved D. The CDR3 runs 11 residues. Trimming took 6 bases from V and 1 from J, leaving 4 bases between them. CDR1 and CDR2 (germline): MNHEY, SVGAGI. For the CDR3, the DNA is TGTGCCAGCAGCCGGTCCTACGAGCAGTACTTC. Its translation is CASSRSYEQYF.

The rearrangement links TRBV19 to TRBJ2-7, with 8 positions matching TRBD1. The CDR3 contains 15 residues. Germline values: CDR1 LNHDA, CDR2 SQIVND (reference sequence). The V segment lost 6 bases and the J segment 1 base; nucleotides outside the gene matches: 8. The chain's CDR3 is CASSPGQGLSYEQYF. The CDR3, as DNA: TGTGCCAGTAGCCCCGGACAGGGCTTATCCTACGAGCAGTACTTC. The whole variable domain, filled in from reference TRBV19 and TRBJ2-7, reads DGGITQSPKYLFRKEGQNVTLSCEQNLNHDAMYWYRQDPGQGLRLIYYSQIVNDFQKGDIAEGYSVSREKKESFPLTVTSAQKNPTAFYLCASSPGQGLSYEQYFGPGTRLTVT.

The J gene is TRBJ2-3, the V gene TRBV5-4, with 7 bases aligning to TRBD1. The CDR3 has 15 amino acids. The J segment lost 2 bases and the V segment lost 3 bases, leaving 6 bases of the junction unmatched. Germline assignment: CDR1 SGHNT and CDR2 YYREEE (reference sequence). DNA for the CDR3: TGTGCCAGCAGCTCCCTGACAGGGATCACAGATACGCAGTATTTT. It translates to CASSSLTGITDTQYF.

The chain recombines TRBV18 with TRBJ2-3; D may be TRBD1 (5 bases). The V and J ends lost 0 bases and 1 base respectively, with 11 bases between them. The CDR3 extends over 16 amino acids. Germline lookup yields CDR1 KGHSH and CDR2 LQKENI. CDR3 loop: CASSPPSRDRTDTQYF. As DNA, the CDR3 is TGTGCCAGCTCACCACCTAGCAGGGATCGCACAGATACGCAGTATTTT.

The chain employs TRBV3-1 (or the pseudogene TRBV3-2) and TRBJ1-1, with a weak D call TRBD1 (5 bases). Germline V gene data show CDR1 as LGHDT and CDR2 as YNNKEL (reference sequence). The CDR3 length is 14 residues. With 0 bases removed from V and 0 bases from J, the gap between germline ends came to 5 bases. CDR3 nucleotides: TGTGCCAGCAGCCAAGAGGGGCTGAACACTGAAGCTTTCTTT. It codes for CASSQEGLNTEAFF.

The gene calls are TRBV29-1 and TRBJ2-2; D perhaps matches TRBD1 (6 bases). This CDR3 has 12 amino acids. Per the germline V gene, CDR1 is SQVTM and CDR2 is ANQGSEA. The V and J ends lost 6 bases and 7 bases respectively, with 12 bases between them. The CDR3 loop reads CSVREGGGELFF. The CDR3, as DNA: TGCAGCGTCAGGGAAGGGGGCGGGGAGCTGTTTTTT.

This chain uses TRBV4-2 with TRBJ1-2, with D uncertain. The germline V gene encodes CDR1 LGHNA and CDR2 YNFKEQ. The CDR3 runs to 13 residues. V was cut by 1 base and J by 7 bases, with 10 bases left in between. Here the CDR3 DNA reads TGTGCCAGCAGCCAAGGAGGAGGAGGTGGCTACACCTTC. This codes for CASSQGGGGGYTF.

The chain is built from TRBV18 and TRBJ1-1; maybe TRBD1 (6 bases). CDR3 length: 15 amino acids. The germline V gene has CDR1 KGHSH and CDR2 LQKENI. Trimming pared 2 bases from V and 3 bases from J, leaving 13 bases between. As DNA, the CDR3 is TGTGCCAGCTCACCAATGGCAGGGGTGGACACTGAAGCTTTCTTT. It is translated as CASSPMAGVDTEAFF.

The rearrangement joins TRBV19 to TRBJ1-2, with 7 bases that match TRBD1. CDR1 is LNHDA and CDR2 is SQIVND in the germline V gene (reference sequence). There are 13 residues in the CDR3. V was pared by 5 bases and J by 5 bases, with 5 bases of the junction left unmatched. The CDR3 here is CASSDRVGYGYTF. Written as DNA, the CDR3 is TGTGCCAGTAGTGACAGGGTGGGATATGGCTACACCTTC.

The chain uses TRBV3-1 (or the pseudogene TRBV3-2) and TRBJ1-6; possible D gene TRBD1, 5 bases. The CDR3 loop spans 14 amino acids. Germline loops: CDR1 LGHDT, CDR2 YNNKEL (reference sequence). Trimming removed 4 bases at V and 7 bases at J, with 11 bases between. This CDR3 reads CASSPGHRNSPLHF. CDR3 in DNA: TGTGCCAGCAGCCCCGGACATCGGAATTCACCCCTCCACTTT.

This clone was seen a single time. The chain combines TRBV7-8 with TRBJ1-5, with D hard to call. The CDR3 is 13 amino acids. V lost 3 bases and J 3 bases, leaving 6 bases between the germline ends. Germline V gene data show CDR1 as SGHVS and CDR2 as FQNEAQ. The CDR3 protein is CASSLAFNQPQHF. The CDR3 coding sequence is TGTGCCAGCAGCTTGGCTTTCAATCAGCCCCAGCATTTT.

CDR3 DNA sequence: TGTGCCATCAGTGAGTCCGCAGCCTACGAGCAGTACTTC. Protein product: CAISESAAYEQYF. This rearrangement joins TRBV10-3 to TRBJ2-7; D call uncertain. CDR1 ENHRY and CDR2 SYGVKD come from the germline V gene. The ends were cut back, 0 bases at V and 2 bases at J, with 5 bases in the middle. The CDR3 covers 13 residues.

This chain joins TRBV19 and TRBJ1-1; 9 bases match TRBD1. The trim removed 4 bases at V and 5 bases at J, leaving 11 bases unmatched. Germline V lookup: CDR1 LNHDA, CDR2 SQIVND (reference sequence). This CDR3 region has 16 residues. Here the CDR3 reads CASSSRDREAGTEAFF. The CDR3 DNA is TGTGCCAGTAGTAGCCGGGACAGGGAGGCAGGGACTGAAGCTTTCTTT.